This TCR beta chain was recorded in a study of T cell responses to AZD1222 COVID-19 vaccine. J gave up 9 bases and V 0 bases, and 7 bases lay outside the gene matches. In germline, CDR1 is SGHTA, CDR2 FQGNSA. This CDR3 contains 16 residues. Overall study findings and caveats: Baseline serology detected seropositivity in only six AZD1222 recipients. The donor cohort was predominantly white British with a female majority, and clonal diversity may have been underestimated. Vaccine-associated CD4 TCRs ranged over spike, dominating at 160-218 and 743-854.

Libraries were prepared by immunoSEQ multiplex PCR; TCRdb keeps only in-frame clonotypes and omits some of them. The data hold about 86,000 clones, with roughly 86% observed a single time. Pooling of second doses given at about 4 or about 12 weeks was done. In the case of this clone: Antigen specificity is unknown.

The source material was peripheral blood, sampled 28 days after the second AZD1222 dose. This sequence joins TRBV7-2 and TRBJ1-6, with TRBD1 matching over 8 bases. The clonotype was recovered from an adult who received the AZD1222 COVID-19 vaccine. The CDR3 here is CASSLAPDRESSPLHF. DNA for the CDR3: TGTGCCAGCAGCTTAGCACCGGACAGGGAAAGTTCACCCCTCCACTTT.